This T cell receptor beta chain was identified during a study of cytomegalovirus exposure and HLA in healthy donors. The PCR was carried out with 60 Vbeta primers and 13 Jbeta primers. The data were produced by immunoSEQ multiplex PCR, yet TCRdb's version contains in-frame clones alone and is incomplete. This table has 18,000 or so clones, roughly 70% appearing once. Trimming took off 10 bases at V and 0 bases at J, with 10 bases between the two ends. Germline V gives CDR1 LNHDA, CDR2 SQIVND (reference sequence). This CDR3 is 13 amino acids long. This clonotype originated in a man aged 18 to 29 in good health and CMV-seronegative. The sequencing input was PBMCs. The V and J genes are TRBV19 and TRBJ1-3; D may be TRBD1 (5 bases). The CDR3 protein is CATRQNSGNTIYF. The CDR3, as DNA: TGTGCCACGCGACAGAACTCTGGAAACACCATATATTTT.